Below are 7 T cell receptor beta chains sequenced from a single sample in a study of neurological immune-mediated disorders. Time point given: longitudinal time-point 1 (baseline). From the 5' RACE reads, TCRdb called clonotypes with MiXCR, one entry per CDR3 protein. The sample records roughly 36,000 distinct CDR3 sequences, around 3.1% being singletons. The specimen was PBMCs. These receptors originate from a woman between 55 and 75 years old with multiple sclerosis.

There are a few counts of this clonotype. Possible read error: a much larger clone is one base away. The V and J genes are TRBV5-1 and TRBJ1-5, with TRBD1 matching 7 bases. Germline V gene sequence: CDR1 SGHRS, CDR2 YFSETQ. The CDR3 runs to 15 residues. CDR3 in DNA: TGCGCCAGCAGCCCCGGGACAGCCGTCGATCAGCACCAGCATTTT. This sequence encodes CASSPGTAVDQHQHF.

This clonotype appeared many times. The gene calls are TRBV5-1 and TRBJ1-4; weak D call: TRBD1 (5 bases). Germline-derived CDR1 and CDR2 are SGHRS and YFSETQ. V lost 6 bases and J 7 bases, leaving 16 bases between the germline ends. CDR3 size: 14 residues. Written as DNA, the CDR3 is TGCGCCAGCACTACCGGGACTCTCGGTGAAAAACTGTTTTTT. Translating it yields CASTTGTLGEKLFF.

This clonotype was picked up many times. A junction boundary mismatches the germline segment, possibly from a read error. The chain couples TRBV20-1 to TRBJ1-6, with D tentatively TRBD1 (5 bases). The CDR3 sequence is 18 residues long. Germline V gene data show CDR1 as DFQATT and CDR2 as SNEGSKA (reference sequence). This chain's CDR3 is CSARGRIEGTSYNSTLNF. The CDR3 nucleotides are TGCAGTGCTAGAGGAAGGATCGAGGGGACGTCCTATAATTCAACCCTCAACTTT.

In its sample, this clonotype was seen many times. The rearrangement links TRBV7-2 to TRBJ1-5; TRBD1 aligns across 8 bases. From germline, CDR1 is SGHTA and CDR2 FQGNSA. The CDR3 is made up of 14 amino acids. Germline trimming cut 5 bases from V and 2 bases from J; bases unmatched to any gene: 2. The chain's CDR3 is CASSPTGGNQPQHF. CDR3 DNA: TGTGCCAGCAGCCCGACAGGGGGCAATCAGCCCCAGCATTTT.

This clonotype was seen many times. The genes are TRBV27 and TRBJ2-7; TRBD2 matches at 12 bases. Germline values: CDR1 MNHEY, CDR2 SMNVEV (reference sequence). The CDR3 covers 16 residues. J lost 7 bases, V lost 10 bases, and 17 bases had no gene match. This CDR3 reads CATTGVASGGANEQYF. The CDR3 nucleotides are TGTGCCACCACAGGGGTGGCTAGCGGGGGGGCAAATGAGCAGTACTTC.

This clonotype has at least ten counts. This CDR3 reads CSAINPGPDTIYF. The DNA for the CDR3 is TGCAGTGCTATAAATCCAGGTCCGGACACCATATATTTT. V usage is TRBV20-1 and J usage is TRBJ1-3; D unresolved. Germline V gene data show CDR1 as DFQATT and CDR2 as SNEGSKA (reference sequence). The CDR3 is made up of 13 amino acids. The V and J ends lost 4 bases and 8 bases respectively, with 15 bases between them.

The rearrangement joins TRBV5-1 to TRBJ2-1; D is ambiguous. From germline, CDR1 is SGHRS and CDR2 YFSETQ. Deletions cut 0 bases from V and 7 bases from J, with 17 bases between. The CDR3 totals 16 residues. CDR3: CASSLDARKGGNEQFF. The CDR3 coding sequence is TGCGCCAGCAGCTTGGATGCGAGAAAGGGTGGGAATGAGCAGTTCTTC.